This section outlines one T cell receptor (beta chain) sequence together with its context. Measured with immunoSEQ multiplex PCR; TCRdb has only the in-frame clones, and not every one. The sample includes 60,000 to 85,000 clones, 70% to 90% of them seen just once. The data derive from a study of blood T cell repertoires in COVID-19. Overall study context: Some COVID-19 samples were acute and others convalescent; all came from the United States, Italy and Spain.

The CDR3 runs to 13 residues. The V end was cut by 3 bases, the J end by 3 bases, with 11 bases between. The germline gives CDR1 DFQATT, CDR2 SNEGSKA (reference sequence). This TCR came from a woman between 50 and 59 years old with COVID-19, enrolled during active disease. The chain couples TRBV20-1 to TRBJ1-1; D ambiguous. The sample taken for sequencing was peripheral blood. For the CDR3, the DNA is TGCAGTGCTAGTTGGCAGGAGGACACTGAAGCTTTCTTT. Its translation: CSASWQEDTEAFF.